This T cell receptor beta chain was sequenced during a study of identical twins. A single record per CDR3 protein comes from TCRdb applying MiXCR to the 5' RACE reads. Here the sample spans roughly 720,000 distinct CDR3 sequences, about 20% being singletons. The CDR3 totals 15 residues. Germline CDR1 reads SGHKS; CDR2 reads YYEKEE (reference sequence). Losses at the gene ends were 5 bases for V and 4 bases for J; bases not matched to a gene: 10. These data are also associated with another study on T cells expressing NK-cell markers. As reported in that work: Serological testing identified seven of the eight sequenced donors as HCMV-seropositive and one as seronegative. An anti-gamma-delta TCR antibody restricted sorting to alpha-beta TCR T cells in several experiments.

This sequence joins TRBV5-5 and TRBJ2-5, with 8 bases matching TRBD1. The sequencing input was PBMCs. The source is a woman in her late teens or twenties in good health. CDR3 in DNA: TGTGCCAGCAGGCGAGACAGGGGTAACGGAGAGACCCAGTACTTC. Its protein is CASRRDRGNGETQYF.